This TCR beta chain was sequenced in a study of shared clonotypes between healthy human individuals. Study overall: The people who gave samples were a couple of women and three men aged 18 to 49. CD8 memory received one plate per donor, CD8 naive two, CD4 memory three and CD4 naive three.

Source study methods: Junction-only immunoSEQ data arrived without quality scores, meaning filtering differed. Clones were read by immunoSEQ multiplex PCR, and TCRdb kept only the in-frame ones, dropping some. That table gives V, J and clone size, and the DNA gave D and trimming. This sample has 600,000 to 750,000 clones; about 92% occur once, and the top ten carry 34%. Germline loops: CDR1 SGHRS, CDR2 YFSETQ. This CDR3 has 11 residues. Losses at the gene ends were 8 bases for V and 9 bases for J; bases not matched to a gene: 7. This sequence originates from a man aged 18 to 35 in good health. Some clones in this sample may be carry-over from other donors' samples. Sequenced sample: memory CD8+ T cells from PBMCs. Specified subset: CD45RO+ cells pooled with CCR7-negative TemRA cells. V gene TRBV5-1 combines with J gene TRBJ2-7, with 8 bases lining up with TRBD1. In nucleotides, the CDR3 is TGCGCCAGAGACAGGGGTTGGGGGCAGTACTTC. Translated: CARDRGWGQYF.